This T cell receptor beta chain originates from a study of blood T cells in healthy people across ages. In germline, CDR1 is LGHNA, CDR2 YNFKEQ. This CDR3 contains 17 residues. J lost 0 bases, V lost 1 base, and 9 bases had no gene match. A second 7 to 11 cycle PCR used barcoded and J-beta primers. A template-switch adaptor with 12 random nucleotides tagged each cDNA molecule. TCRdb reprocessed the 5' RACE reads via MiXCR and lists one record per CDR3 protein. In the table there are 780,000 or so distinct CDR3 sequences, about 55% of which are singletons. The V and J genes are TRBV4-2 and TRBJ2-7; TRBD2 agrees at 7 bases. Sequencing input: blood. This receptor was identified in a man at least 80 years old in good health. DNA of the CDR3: TGTGCCAGCAGCCAAGGCCTTCGGGGCGGGAGCTCCTACGAGCAGTACTTC. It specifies CASSQGLRGGSSYEQYF.